This TCR beta chain is from a study of memory CD4+ T cells and cytomegalovirus serostatus. Single viable CD3+CD4+CD8-CD45RO+ cells were sorted as the memory CD4+ T cells. This CDR3 spans 14 amino acids. Germline V lookup: CDR1 SNHLY, CDR2 FYNNEI. With 4 bases removed from V and 3 bases from J, the gap between germline ends came to 12 bases. Under the authors' procedure: Out-of-frame sequences were removed, leaving about 2.2 million distinct TCRbeta sequences. Sequencing used immunoSEQ multiplex PCR; TCRdb keeps in-frame clones, though not all of them. The V and J calls and the clone size are those of that table, but D and trimming were determined from the DNA. The sample consists of under 55,000 clones, around 83% of them appearing once.

Sequenced sample: memory CD4+ T cells from blood. V gene TRBV2 combines with J gene TRBJ1-1; D is possibly TRBD1 (6 bases). The receptor was derived from an adult in good health and CMV-seropositive. Here the CDR3 DNA reads TGTGCCAGCAGTGTGCAGAGACAGGACACTGAAGCTTTCTTT. Protein sequence: CASSVQRQDTEAFF.